This T cell receptor beta chain derives from a study of blood T cells in healthy people across ages. Combining a sample-barcoded 5' primer with a J-beta primer mix, a second PCR ran for about 7 to 12 cycles. In TCRdb, the 5' RACE reads were re-called with MiXCR into one record per CDR3 protein. The top ten hold approximately 0.71% of the sample, which has roughly 1,100,000 distinct CDR3 sequences, around 27% seen once. Deletions cut 2 bases from V and 5 bases from J, with 13 bases between. CDR3 length: 14 residues. In germline, CDR1 is SGHRS, CDR2 YFSETQ. This clonotype has a handful of counts. A further study also used this sample, focusing on T cells of mothers and their children. That source notes: In this cohort, donors were a few healthy Caucasian mothers plus their six children.

Sequenced: blood. The V and J genes are TRBV5-1 and TRBJ2-5; D remains unclear. This clonotype was sampled from a girl aged 2-10 years in good health. CDR3 coding DNA: TGCGCCAGCAGCTTCGAGGCCTTTTCGGAGACCCAGTACTTC. This sequence encodes CASSFEAFSETQYF.